This paragraph reports one T cell receptor (beta chain). Its antigen remains unknown. This sample was included in a study of response to subunit inactivated influenza vaccine. Study-wide results and limits: Authors suggested each seasonal influenza vaccination recruits few new T cells.

A single record per CDR3 protein comes from TCRdb applying MiXCR to the RT-PCR reads. The sample yields around 520,000 distinct CDR3 sequences, approximately 24% seen once. From germline, CDR1 is SGHRS and CDR2 YFSETQ. V shed 0 bases and J 8 bases; nucleotides not matched to a gene: 8. The CDR3 runs to 15 residues. Sequenced here: CD4+ T cells sorted from PBMCs, sampled about 5 days after vaccination. The chain combines TRBV5-1 with TRBJ2-1; 7 bases map to TRBD1. The origin of this receptor is a man aged 50 or older who received an inactivated influenza vaccine. The CDR3 spells CASSLDPGQVDEQFF. In DNA, the CDR3 is TGCGCCAGCAGCTTGGACCCCGGACAGGTGGATGAGCAGTTCTTC.